This T cell receptor beta chain derives from a study of T cell responses to AZD1222 COVID-19 vaccine. The germline gives CDR1 LNHDA, CDR2 SQIVND (reference sequence). The CDR3 length is 13 residues. The V end was cut by 3 bases, the J end by 6 bases, with 11 bases between. Produced via immunoSEQ multiplex PCR; TCRdb's table is partial and in-frame only. In the table there are roughly 150,000 clones, 80% to 90% of which are singletons. The source is an adult in good health. The source was peripheral blood, collected on day 0 of AZD1222 vaccination. The genes are TRBV19 and TRBJ1-1; D is unresolved. In DNA form, the CDR3 reads TGTGCCAGTAGTATTCGGCGAGGTTCTGAAGCTTTCTTT. Its translation is CASSIRRGSEAFF.